These 15 T cell receptor beta chains came from one sample sequenced in a study of blood T cells in healthy people across ages. Combining a sample-barcoded 5' primer with a J-beta primer mix, a second PCR ran for 7 to 11 cycles. One entry per CDR3 protein results from TCRdb running MiXCR on the 5' RACE reads. The repertoire holds roughly 1.6 million distinct CDR3 sequences, with 30% to 35% as singletons. Sequenced input: blood. These receptors came from a young woman in good health.

The chain is built from TRBV12-3 or TRBV12-4 and TRBJ1-2; D remains ambiguous. The V end lost 1 base, the J end lost 2 bases, and 8 bases lay between the germline ends. The CDR3 runs to 14 residues. This CDR3 reads CASSLVMGNYGYTF. CDR3 in DNA: TGTGCCAGCAGTTTAGTTATGGGAAACTATGGCTACACCTTC.

V gene TRBV28 combines with J gene TRBJ2-7; 7 bases line up with TRBD2. The germline CDR1 and CDR2 sequences are MDHEN and SYDVKM. The CDR3 is 15 amino acids. V lost 3 bases, J lost 3 bases, and 8 bases stayed unmatched. CDR3 loop: CASSLCGGGIYEQYF. The CDR3 bases are TGTGCCAGCAGTTTGTGTGGCGGGGGAATCTACGAGCAGTACTTC.

The chain has TRBV5-4 and TRBJ2-3; TRBD2 agrees at 12 bases. CDR1 is SGHNT and CDR2 is YYREEE in the germline V gene (reference sequence). V gave up 4 bases and J gave up 7 bases; unmatched junction bases: 19. This CDR3 has 19 amino acids. The CDR3 bases are TGTGCCAGCAGCCACACTAGCGGGGGGCCAAGATTCTCCCTGCATACGCAGTATTTT. Amino acids: CASSHTSGGPRFSLHTQYF.

Only one count was recorded for this clonotype. V gene TRBV7-9 combines with J gene TRBJ1-4, with unresolved D. V lost 1 base, J lost 13 bases, and 10 bases lay in between. Germline CDR1 reads SEHNR; CDR2 reads FQNEAQ (reference sequence). The CDR3 length is 12 residues. In DNA, the CDR3 is TGTGCCAGCAGCTTAGATCGTGGTGGACTGTTTTTT. Translating gives CASSLDRGGLFF.

This clonotype was seen only a few times. The V gene is TRBV20-1, the J gene TRBJ2-1; 15 nucleotides line up with TRBD2. Germline CDR1 is DFQATT and CDR2 is SNEGSKA (reference sequence). V gave up 6 bases and J gave up 9 bases; unmatched junction bases: 3. This CDR3 has 13 amino acids. The CDR3 DNA reads TGCAGTGCCAGGACTAGCGGGAGGGTTGAGCAGTTCTTC. This codes for CSARTSGRVEQFF.

This clonotype was counted between two and nine times. The rearrangement joins TRBV27 to TRBJ2-5; D uncertain. The CDR3 loop spans 14 amino acids. Trimming took 7 bases from V and 5 from J, leaving 17 bases between them. The germline gives CDR1 MNHEY, CDR2 SMNVEV (reference sequence). The CDR3: CASKQNTESETQYF. CDR3 DNA: TGTGCCAGCAAACAGAACACCGAATCCGAGACCCAGTACTTC.

The gene calls are TRBV29-1 and TRBJ1-2; 8 bases are a match to TRBD1. Per the germline V gene, CDR1 is SQVTM and CDR2 is ANQGSEA. The CDR3 is 11 amino acids. Losses at the gene ends were 6 bases for V and 6 bases for J; bases not matched to a gene: 3. DNA of the CDR3: TGCAGCGTACAGGGGGTTGATGGCTACACCTTC. Amino acid sequence: CSVQGVDGYTF.

This clonotype showed up just a few times. The rearrangement uses TRBV30 and TRBJ2-1; 7 bases agree with TRBD2. CDR3 length: 13 residues. J was trimmed by 3 bases and V by 4 bases; bases with no gene match: 3. Germline CDR1 is GTSNPN and CDR2 is SVGIG (reference sequence). The CDR3 DNA reads TGTGCCTGGAAAGGCGGGAGCTACAATGAGCAGTTCTTC. Protein sequence: CAWKGGSYNEQFF.

The genes are TRBV20-1 and TRBJ1-5, with D possibly TRBD1 on 5 matching bases. Germline lookup yields CDR1 DFQATT and CDR2 SNEGSKA (reference sequence). This CDR3 region has 14 residues. V lost 3 bases and J lost 0, with 9 bases in between. The CDR3 here is CSASTGRSNQPQHF. As DNA, the CDR3 is TGCAGTGCTAGTACAGGTCGTAGCAATCAGCCCCAGCATTTT.

The gene calls are TRBV12-3 or TRBV12-4 and TRBJ1-2, with D possibly being TRBD1 (5 bases). V lost 9 bases, J lost 4 bases, and 9 bases lay in between. The CDR3 is 11 amino acids. CDR3 loop: CASGGIYGYTF. The CDR3 DNA reads TGTGCCAGTGGGGGAATCTATGGCTACACCTTC.

The genes are TRBV4-1 and TRBJ2-6; D might be TRBD1 or TRBD2, each matching 5 bases. The CDR3 has 14 residues. The V and J ends lost 8 bases and 2 bases respectively, with 10 bases between them. Germline CDR1 MGHRA, CDR2 YSYEKL. The CDR3 protein is CASRRDPGANVLTF. The CDR3 DNA is TGCGCCAGCCGTCGGGACCCTGGGGCCAACGTCCTGACTTTC.

This clonotype was detected ten times or more. In nucleotides, the CDR3 is TGCGCCAGCAGCCCGCGGGGAGATACGCAGTATTTT. It yields the protein CASSPRGDTQYF. This rearrangement joins TRBV5-1 to TRBJ2-3; D may be TRBD2 (6 bases). The germline V gene encodes CDR1 SGHRS and CDR2 YFSETQ. V was clipped by 4 bases and J by 5 bases, with 8 bases between them. The CDR3 has 12 residues.

This clonotype occurred a few times. J is TRBJ2-7 and V is TRBV6-6, with 8 bases matching TRBD2. The CDR3 length is 15 residues. Germline V gives CDR1 MNHNY, CDR2 SVGAGI (reference sequence). Germline trimming cut 6 bases from V and 1 base from J; bases unmatched to any gene: 8. The CDR3 reads CASSPMSGGSYEQYF. For the CDR3, the DNA is TGTGCCAGCAGCCCGATGAGCGGGGGATCCTACGAGCAGTACTTC.

This clonotype came up a few times. The chain employs TRBV5-1 and TRBJ2-7; 11 bases match TRBD1. The CDR3 is made up of 14 amino acids. Unmatched junction bases numbered 3, after V lost 2 bases and J lost 5 bases. The germline V gene has CDR1 SGHRS and CDR2 YFSETQ. CDR3 region: CASSFGQGAHEQYF. The CDR3, as DNA: TGCGCCAGCAGCTTTGGACAGGGGGCCCACGAGCAGTACTTC.

V and J are TRBV4-2 and TRBJ2-7; D not resolved. This CDR3 region has 16 residues. In germline, CDR1 is LGHNA, CDR2 YNFKEQ. V was pared by 1 base and J by 3 bases, with 16 bases between. The CDR3 nucleotides read TGTGCCAGCAGCCAAGCGTGGCAGGAACTACGCTACGAGCAGTACTTC. Amino acid sequence: CASSQAWQELRYEQYF.